A single T cell receptor beta chain is shown here with its context. Its antigen is still unknown. The data were taken from a study of CD8 T cells in Susac syndrome. Study-wide results and limits: Regarding the TCR sequencing and HLA analysis, the study admitted that a relatively small number of individuals were involved.

V lost 5 bases, J lost 6 bases, and 8 bases stayed unmatched. CDR3 size: 15 residues. In germline, CDR1 is LNHDA, CDR2 SQIVND (reference sequence). Stable or active relapsing-remitting multiple sclerosis, untreated and meeting revised McDonald criteria, defined the controls. TEMRA cells were FACS-enriched, and CD8+ and CD4+ T cells were isolated negatively. When the RNA was reverse transcribed, random hexamers were used with an input of roughly 0.45 to 1 ug. Amplification of TCR beta CDR3 across 54 Vbeta and 13 Jbeta was performed with immunoSEQ multiplex PCR. TCRdb reprocessed the immunoSEQ multiplex PCR reads with MiXCR, giving one entry per CDR3 protein. The table shows fewer than 350,000 distinct CDR3 sequences, with around 85% occurring only once.

This receptor was taken from a human donor with multiple sclerosis. This rearrangement joins TRBV19 to TRBJ2-7; 12 positions match TRBD2. What was sequenced was CD8+ T cells from PBMCs. Here the CDR3 DNA reads TGTGCCAGTAGTTTTTCCGGGACTAGCGGGCGCGAGCAGTACTTC. Residues: CASSFSGTSGREQYF.